These 30 T cell receptor beta chains were all obtained from the same sample, sequenced in a study of T-cell reconstitution after alpha-beta-depleted transplantation in children. Preparation of the TCRbeta library was carried out with unique molecular identifiers. A single record per CDR3 protein comes from TCRdb applying MiXCR to the PCR reads. The sample comprises 600,000 to 700,000 distinct CDR3 sequences, roughly 17% of which are singletons, and about 1.1% rests with the top ten. The sequenced sample was PBMCs from the stem cell graft donor, obtained from the stem cell graft. These TCRs come from a human donor who donated a stem cell graft to a child with acute myeloid leukemia.

This clonotype was seen a handful of times. The chain links TRBV20-1 to TRBJ2-1; 9 bases fit TRBD2. V dropped 0 bases and J dropped 15; count of bases not matched to a gene: 12. The CDR3 is made up of 14 amino acids. Germline assignment: CDR1 DFQATT and CDR2 SNEGSKA (reference sequence). CDR3 nucleotides: TGCAGTGCTAGAGAAGGAGAGGCGGGGGGGCGTCTGTTCTTC. This sequence encodes CSAREGEAGGRLFF.

The chain carries TRBV7-7 and TRBJ2-7; D may be TRBD1 or TRBD2 (5 bases each). CDR3 length equals 18 residues. Germline loops: CDR1 SSHAT, CDR2 FNYEAQ (reference sequence). V lost 9 bases and J 11 bases, leaving 38 bases between the germline ends. CDR3 sequence (DNA): TGTGCCAGGGGGACCCCCCGGTGGGCGGGTGAACGCCTCCCCTCCAAGTACTTC. As protein: CARGTPRWAGERLPSKYF.

This clonotype was recorded many times. This chain links TRBV7-9 with TRBJ2-1; TRBD2 aligns across 7 bases. Germline CDR1 reads SEHNR; CDR2 reads FQNEAQ (reference sequence). The V gene end was trimmed by 5 bases and the J gene end by 9 bases; junction bases not matched to a gene: 7. The length of the CDR3 is 13 residues. CDR3: CASSPGGGGEQFF. The DNA of the CDR3 is TGTGCCAGCAGCCCGGGGGGTGGCGGTGAGCAGTTCTTC. The entire variable domain, with the rest obtained from reference TRBV7-9 and TRBJ2-1, is as follows: DTGVSQNPRHKITKRGQNVTFRCDPISEHNRLYWYRQTLGQGPEFLTYFQNEAQLEKSRLLSDRFSAERPKGSFSTLEIQRTEQGDSAMYLCASSPGGGGEQFFGPGTRLTVL.

This clonotype was counted between two and nine times. V usage is TRBV6-5 and J usage is TRBJ2-7; 13 bases fit TRBD2. The CDR3 covers 18 residues. J gave up 5 bases and V 2 bases, and 12 bases lay outside the gene matches. Germline V gene sequence: CDR1 MNHEY, CDR2 SVGAGI. The CDR3 reads CASSYPGTSGVQANEQYF. CDR3 DNA: TGTGCCAGCAGTTACCCAGGGACTAGCGGGGTACAGGCAAACGAGCAGTACTTC.

This clonotype was found many times. J is TRBJ2-1 and V is TRBV5-1; D not resolved. Germline loops: CDR1 SGHRS, CDR2 YFSETQ. This CDR3 is built from 15 residues. Trimming shortened V by 3 bases and J by 0 bases, and 10 bases separated the two germline ends. The CDR3 sequence is CASSSNPSSYNEQFF. CDR3 DNA sequence: TGCGCCAGCAGCTCCAACCCAAGCTCCTACAATGAGCAGTTCTTC.

With respect to this clonotype: This may come from a read error, since a much larger clone is one base off. The V call is TRBV29-1, the J call TRBJ1-2; D may be TRBD1 (6 bases). Germline V gives CDR1 SQVTM, CDR2 ANQGSEA. The CDR3 contains 14 residues. CDR3 in DNA: TGCAGCGTAGAAGACAGGCGGACGAACCATGGCTACACCTTC. The encoded protein is CSVEDRRTNHGYTF.

The gene calls are TRBV12-3 or TRBV12-4 and TRBJ2-3; D is perhaps TRBD2 (6 bases). CDR3 length: 12 amino acids. Trimming cost V 6 bases and J 6 bases, with 10 bases left between them. CDR3 residues: CASRSGGDTQYF. The CDR3 DNA sequence: TGTGCCAGCAGGTCCGGAGGGGATACGCAGTATTTT.

This clonotype came up many times. The chain joins TRBV7-2 to TRBJ1-4; D is perhaps TRBD1 (6 bases). This CDR3 is 14 amino acids long. Trimming took 6 bases from V and 1 from J, leaving 9 bases between them. Germline-derived CDR1 and CDR2 are SGHTA and FQGNSA. CDR3 sequence: CASSSRGTNEKLFF. The DNA of the CDR3 is TGTGCCAGCAGTTCCAGGGGAACTAATGAAAAACTGTTTTTT.

The table lists this clonotype with many counts. The V call is TRBV7-2, the J call TRBJ2-5; 7 bases match TRBD1. CDR1 and CDR2 (germline): SGHTA, FQGNSA. V gave up 6 bases and J gave up 2 bases; unmatched junction bases: 6. This CDR3 has 14 amino acids. The CDR3 loop is CASSYRTGQETQYF. The CDR3 nucleotides read TGTGCCAGCAGTTATAGGACAGGACAAGAGACCCAGTACTTC.

The chain uses TRBV4-3 and TRBJ2-1; 9 nucleotides align to TRBD1. The germline CDR1 and CDR2 sequences are LGHNA and YSLEER. This CDR3 comprises 16 residues. The V gene end was trimmed by 3 bases and the J gene end by 4 bases; junction bases not matched to a gene: 7. Here the CDR3 reads CASSQDGTGTYNEQFF. The CDR3 DNA reads TGCGCCAGCAGCCAGGACGGGACAGGGACTTACAATGAGCAGTTCTTC.

The chain couples TRBV12-3 or TRBV12-4 to TRBJ2-5; 10 bases agree with TRBD2. The CDR3 has 19 amino acids. J lost 2 bases, V lost 4 bases, and 16 bases had no gene match. The CDR3 spells CASSSRRFGSGGQQETQYF. Here the CDR3 DNA reads TGTGCCAGCAGTTCTAGAAGATTTGGTAGCGGGGGGCAGCAAGAGACCCAGTACTTC.

Only a few counts were recorded for this clonotype. The chain carries TRBV29-1 and TRBJ2-5; weak D call: TRBD1 (5 bases). Germline V gives CDR1 SQVTM, CDR2 ANQGSEA. The CDR3 sequence is 17 residues long. Trimming cost V 6 bases and J 1 base, with 24 bases left between them. The CDR3 loop reads CSVLDLGRADLQETQYF. CDR3 bases: TGCAGCGTCTTGGATTTGGGCAGGGCAGACCTCCAAGAGACCCAGTACTTC.

A note on this clonotype: A read error is possible here, since a much larger clone lies one base away. V and J are TRBV7-2 and TRBJ2-7; D may be TRBD1 (7 bases). CDR3 size: 13 residues. Trimming shortened V by 2 bases and J by 6 bases, and 11 bases separated the two germline ends. CDR1 and CDR2 from the germline V gene are SGHTA and FQGNSA. In nucleotides, the CDR3 is TGTGCCAGCAGCTTACAGGGGGGATGCGAGCAGTACGTC. It translates to CASSLQGGCEQYV.

This clonotype occurred a few times. The rearrangement joins TRBV6-5 to TRBJ1-1, with D uncertain. Trimming took 0 bases from V and 1 from J, leaving 12 bases between them. Germline CDR1 and CDR2: MNHEY and SVGAGI. CDR3 length equals 16 residues. CDR3 in amino acids: CASSYSMSPGNTEAFF. Written as DNA, the CDR3 is TGTGCCAGCAGTTACTCGATGTCCCCGGGGAACACTGAAGCTTTCTTT.

The chain has TRBV7-8 and TRBJ2-7; D is undetermined. Trimming stripped 2 bases from V and 4 bases from J, with 9 bases between. The CDR3 spans 13 residues. Germline-derived CDR1 and CDR2 are SGHVS and FQNEAQ. This chain's CDR3 is CASSLRGQYEQYV. The CDR3 DNA is TGTGCCAGCAGCTTACGTGGGCAGTACGAGCAGTACGTC.

The sample holds many counts of this clonotype. J is TRBJ1-3 and V is TRBV15, with a possible D match to TRBD1 (5 bases). V was pared by 0 bases and J by 0 bases, with 6 bases between. The germline gives CDR1 LNHNV, CDR2 YYDKDF (reference sequence). The CDR3 covers 15 residues. The CDR3 sequence: CATSRDRGSGNTIYF. CDR3 bases: TGTGCCACCAGCAGAGATAGGGGCTCTGGAAACACCATATATTTT.

The sample holds many counts of this clonotype. J is TRBJ1-5 and V is TRBV20-1; D remains unclear. Per the germline V gene, CDR1 is DFQATT and CDR2 is SNEGSKA (reference sequence). V was clipped by 4 bases and J by 1 base, with 5 bases between them. This CDR3 has 12 amino acids. The CDR3 region is CSAIKSNQPQHF. CDR3 DNA sequence: TGCAGTGCTATTAAGAGCAATCAGCCCCAGCATTTT.

The table lists this clonotype with many counts. The genes are TRBV6-5 and TRBJ1-6, with D uncertain. CDR1 and CDR2 (germline): MNHEY, SVGAGI. V dropped 0 bases and J dropped 7 bases, with 16 bases sitting between them. CDR3 length: 17 residues. As DNA, the CDR3 is TGTGCCAGCAGTTACTCGAGTGAGGTTGCCTGGAATTCACCCCTCCACTTT. It yields the protein CASSYSSEVAWNSPLHF.

The chain employs TRBV12-3 or TRBV12-4 and TRBJ2-3, with 7 nucleotides matching TRBD2. The CDR3 runs to 14 residues. V lost 3 bases, J lost 5 bases, and 5 bases stayed unmatched. CDR3 coding DNA: TGTGCCAGCAGTTTTTTGCTAGCGGTAGATACGCAGTATTTT. Translating gives CASSFLLAVDTQYF.

V usage is TRBV30 and J usage is TRBJ2-7; 10 bases map to TRBD1. CDR1 is GTSNPN, CDR2 SVGIG, per germline (reference sequence). The CDR3 contains 17 residues. V was clipped by 5 bases and J by 0 bases; unmatched bases: 13. In nucleotides, the CDR3 is TGTGCCTGGGGTGCAGACAGGGGGCGCCCAGGCTCCTACGAGCAGTACTTC. Its translation: CAWGADRGRPGSYEQYF.

J is TRBJ1-2 and V is TRBV27; 8 bases match TRBD1. Germline V gene data show CDR1 as MNHEY and CDR2 as SMNVEV (reference sequence). Trimming at V came to 6 bases and at J to 6 bases, leaving 6 bases not matched to a gene. The CDR3 covers 13 residues. In nucleotides, the CDR3 is TGTGCCAGCAGGTCAGGGGGCGAGGATGGCTACACCTTC. Amino acids: CASRSGGEDGYTF.

This clonotype was picked up a small number of times. V usage is TRBV7-9 and J usage is TRBJ2-2; unclear D gene. Germline V CDR1 and CDR2: SEHNR, FQNEAQ (reference sequence). V was shortened by 0 bases and J by 6 bases, with 8 bases between the two germline ends. The CDR3 sequence is 14 residues long. The CDR3 is CASSLALVAGELFF. DNA for the CDR3: TGTGCCAGCAGCTTAGCCCTAGTGGCCGGGGAGCTGTTTTTT. Variable domain in full (rest from reference TRBV7-9 and TRBJ2-2): DTGVSQNPRHKITKRGQNVTFRCDPISEHNRLYWYRQTLGQGPEFLTYFQNEAQLEKSRLLSDRFSAERPKGSFSTLEIQRTEQGDSAMYLCASSLALVAGELFFGEGSRLTVL.

This clonotype was picked up many times. V and J are TRBV7-3 and TRBJ2-3; D may be TRBD2 (6 bases). The CDR3 runs 15 residues. Germline V gene data show CDR1 as SGHTA and CDR2 as FQGTGA. Trimming cost V 0 bases and J 2 bases, with 9 bases left between them. CDR3 sequence: CASSLTGGLTDTQYF. The CDR3 DNA sequence: TGTGCCAGCAGCTTAACCGGGGGACTCACAGATACGCAGTATTTT. The full variable domain, completed using reference TRBV7-3 and TRBJ2-3, is GAGVSQTPSNKVTEKGKYVELRCDPISGHTALYWYRQSLGQGPEFLIYFQGTGAADDSGLPNDRFFAVRPEGSVSTLKIQRTERGDSAVYLCASSLTGGLTDTQYFGPGTRLTVL.

J is TRBJ2-7 and V is TRBV2, with 7 bases that match TRBD1. The CDR3 loop spans 13 amino acids. Germline loops: CDR1 SNHLY, CDR2 FYNNEI. Germline trimming cut 6 bases from V and 2 bases from J; bases unmatched to any gene: 4. This CDR3 is CASRPTGAYEQYV. DNA of the CDR3: TGTGCCAGCAGACCCACAGGGGCCTACGAGCAGTACGTC.

This clonotype was recorded a few times. The rearrangement joins TRBV25-1 to TRBJ1-4; weak D call: TRBD1 (6 bases). The germline CDR1 and CDR2 sequences are MGHDK and SYGVNS. CDR3 length equals 14 residues. Trimming cost V 5 bases and J 6 bases, with 13 bases left between them. The CDR3 bases are TGTGCCAGCAGTAACGGGCAGGGGTATGAAAAACTGTTTTTT. Protein: CASSNGQGYEKLFF. The full variable domain, in which reference TRBV25-1 and TRBJ1-4 provide the parts outside the CDR3, is EADIYQTPRYLVIGTGKKITLECSQTMGHDKMYWYQQDPGMELHLIHYSYGVNSTEKGDLSSESTVSRIRTEHFPLTLESARPSHTSQYLCASSNGQGYEKLFFGSGTQLSVL.

This clonotype was observed many times. CDR3 in DNA: TGCAGTGCGCCTACAGGTCCTGACTATGGCTACACCTTC. Translated: CSAPTGPDYGYTF. The rearrangement uses TRBV20-1 and TRBJ1-2, with D perhaps TRBD1 (5 bases). CDR1 is DFQATT and CDR2 is SNEGSKA in the germline V gene (reference sequence). Trimming removed 6 bases at V and 3 bases at J, with 14 bases between. The CDR3 loop spans 13 amino acids.

The chain couples TRBV15 to TRBJ2-2; 7 nucleotides align to TRBD1. The trim removed 3 bases at V and 5 bases at J, leaving 3 bases unmatched. CDR1 is LNHNV and CDR2 is YYDKDF in the germline V gene (reference sequence). The CDR3 sequence is 14 residues long. The CDR3 region is CATSRIQGTGELFF. DNA of the CDR3: TGTGCCACCAGCAGGATACAGGGGACCGGGGAGCTGTTTTTT.

The chain uses TRBV6-7 and TRBJ2-7, with D possibly TRBD2 on 6 matching bases. TRBV6-7 is assigned to the ORF class and has an uncertain function. Between the trimmed V and J ends, which lost 7 bases and 1 base, there was a span of 20 bases. The CDR3 has 16 amino acids. The CDR3 bases are TGTGCCAGCACGGCGGGACGGGACTCTGGTTCCTACGAGCAGTACGTC. Translation gives CASTAGRDSGSYEQYV.

This clonotype appeared many times. The gene calls are TRBV20-1 and TRBJ1-1, with D possibly matching TRBD1 (5 bases). Germline loops: CDR1 DFQATT, CDR2 SNEGSKA (reference sequence). V was pared by 6 bases and J by 5 bases, with 22 bases between. The CDR3 runs 15 residues. The CDR3 DNA reads as TGCAGTGCGCCGGACATGAGGGGAATGGGAACTGAAGCTTTCTTT. Its translation: CSAPDMRGMGTEAFF.

This clonotype appeared many times. This sequence joins TRBV29-1 and TRBJ1-4; D perhaps matches TRBD1 (5 bases). CDR3 length: 13 residues. Between the trimmed V and J ends, which lost 6 bases and 7 bases, there was a span of 15 bases. Germline loops: CDR1 SQVTM, CDR2 ANQGSEA. CDR3 DNA sequence: TGCAGCGTCGTGATAGGGGACGGTGAAAAACTGTTTTTT. It translates to CSVVIGDGEKLFF.